This TCR beta chain was recovered during a study of long-term antiretroviral therapy in people with HIV. Study details: Samples from the earliest time points predate the 2015 immediate-ART recommendation by about a decade. General observations from the study: At every time point, clones expanded before ART dominated the repertoire. ART was followed by higher diversity that remained below transplant donor controls.

The libraries were made with immunoSEQ v3.0 at survey level. Clones were sequenced by immunoSEQ multiplex PCR, and TCRdb holds only the in-frame ones, with some missing. The table shows under 45,000 clones, with about 85% occurring only once. The sample holds one count of this clone. Its target is not known. Germline CDR1 reads SGHRS; CDR2 reads YFSETQ. V trimming: 0 bases; J trimming: 4 bases; junction bases outside the gene matches: 5. The CDR3 is made up of 16 amino acids. The sequencing here drew on unsorted PBMCs, taken approximately 2.9 years before starting antiretroviral therapy. This clonotype was sampled from a woman in her 30s with HIV. The chain links TRBV5-1 to TRBJ2-3; 10 positions match TRBD2. CDR3 sequence reads: CASSLAPSGGADTQYF. The CDR3 region has the DNA TGCGCCAGCAGCTTGGCCCCTAGCGGGGGCGCAGATACGCAGTATTTT.